The 15 T cell receptor beta chains presented below share a single source sample, sequenced in a study of OX40 agonist ivuxolimab in advanced cancers. TCRdb's table, derived via immunoSEQ multiplex PCR, lists solely in-frame clones and lacks some. The sample contains tens of thousands of clones, around 82% of which appear only once. Sample: CD4+ or CD8+ T cells sorted from blood, taken in a trial of the OX40 agonist ivuxolimab. The receptors shown here come from an adult with an advanced solid tumor such as melanoma, head and neck, liver or kidney cancer.

V usage is TRBV11-2 and J usage is TRBJ2-7, with 8 bases that match TRBD2. CDR1 and CDR2 from the germline V gene are SGHAT and FQNNGV. The CDR3 runs 15 residues. The J segment lost 2 bases and the V segment lost 6 bases, leaving 9 bases of the junction unmatched. The CDR3 DNA is TGTGCCAGCAGATCTGAAAGCGGGAGCGCCTACGAGCAGTACTTC. Translated: CASRSESGSAYEQYF. Full variable domain (rest looked up from reference TRBV11-2 and TRBJ2-7): EAGVAQSPRYKIIEKRQSVAFWCNPISGHATLYWYQQILGQGPKLLIQFQNNGVVDDSQLPKDRFSAERLKGVDSTLKIQPAKLEDSAVYLCASRSESGSAYEQYFGPGTRLTVT.

This clone was detected only a few times. The chain carries TRBV29-1 and TRBJ2-7; 7 bases are a match to TRBD1. CDR3 length: 13 residues. CDR1 and CDR2 (germline): SQVTM, ANQGSEA. The V segment lost 4 bases and the J segment 3 bases; nucleotides outside the gene matches: 6. The CDR3 DNA reads TGCAGCGTTGGCAACAGGGGAGACTACGAGCAGTACTTC. Residues: CSVGNRGDYEQYF.

Concerning this clone: This sample includes further DNA sequences coding for the same CDR3. V and J are TRBV21-1 and TRBJ2-7; the table assigns TRBD1, which was not confirmed against the DNA. TRBV21-1 has pseudogene status. This CDR3 is built from 14 residues. The chain's CDR3 is CASSKDGTAYEQYF. The CDR3 region has the DNA TGCGCCAGCAGCAAAGATGGGACAGCCTACGAGCAGTACTTC.

The chain combines TRBV11-2 with TRBJ1-1; D not resolved. The CDR3 has 13 residues. V lost 3 bases and J lost 0, with 5 bases in between. CDR1 and CDR2 from the germline V gene are SGHAT and FQNNGV. The CDR3 coding sequence is TGTGCCAGCAGCTTCGGATTGAACACTGAAGCTTTCTTT. Amino acids: CASSFGLNTEAFF.

V usage is TRBV5-4 and J usage is TRBJ2-2, with a weak D call TRBD1 (5 bases). V dropped 4 bases and J dropped 4 bases, with 8 bases sitting between them. This CDR3 is built from 13 residues. Germline CDR1 reads SGHNT; CDR2 reads YYREEE (reference sequence). CDR3: CASSRQSTGELFF. CDR3 bases: TGTGCCAGCAGCCGACAGTCCACCGGGGAGCTGTTTTTT.

This clone appeared a few times. Here the CDR3 DNA reads TGTGCCATCAGGGGGGAGTTTGGGACGACCGGAGGCTACACCTTC. Its protein product is CAIRGEFGTTGGYTF. The rearrangement uses TRBV10-3 and TRBJ1-2; TRBD1 might be the D (5 bases). Trimming left V 6 bases short and J 8 bases short, with 22 bases between. Germline lookup yields CDR1 ENHRY and CDR2 SYGVKD. The CDR3 totals 15 residues.

The V and J genes are TRBV7-9 and TRBJ1-1, with D hard to call. There are 13 residues in the CDR3. With 0 bases removed from V and 6 bases from J, the gap between germline ends came to 8 bases. The germline gives CDR1 SEHNR, CDR2 FQNEAQ (reference sequence). CDR3: CASSLAGHAEAFF. As DNA, the CDR3 is TGTGCCAGCAGCTTAGCCGGGCACGCTGAAGCTTTCTTT.

The chain links TRBV28 to TRBJ2-5, with D uncertain. Trimming removed 2 bases at V and 1 base at J, with 11 bases between. Germline lookup yields CDR1 MDHEN and CDR2 SYDVKM. The CDR3 spans 15 residues. The CDR3 sequence: CASSLVQAGQETQYF. The CDR3 DNA follows: TGTGCCAGCAGTTTAGTCCAGGCCGGCCAAGAGACCCAGTACTTC.

The genes are TRBV10-3 and TRBJ1-1; D is unresolved. The germline CDR1 and CDR2 sequences are ENHRY and SYGVKD. V was cut by 2 bases and J by 4 bases, with 11 bases left in between. This CDR3 has 14 amino acids. CDR3 region: CAISEPIFGTEAFF. As DNA, the CDR3 is TGTGCCATCAGTGAGCCGATCTTTGGCACTGAAGCTTTCTTT.

This clone appeared a few times. This chain connects TRBV2 to TRBJ2-3; D is unclear. The V end was cut by 4 bases, the J end by 2 bases, with 7 bases between. CDR1 SNHLY and CDR2 FYNNEI come from the germline V gene. The CDR3 is 13 residues long. CDR3 residues: CASSARLTDTQYF. DNA for the CDR3: TGTGCCAGCAGTGCTAGGCTCACAGATACGCAGTATTTT.

The J gene is TRBJ1-1, the V gene TRBV9; possibly TRBD1 for D (6 bases). V was pared by 4 bases and J by 0 bases, with 13 bases between. In germline, CDR1 is SGDLS, CDR2 YYNGEE. There are 15 residues in the CDR3. The CDR3 spells CASSSTGIMNTEAFF. The CDR3 bases are TGTGCCAGCAGCTCAACAGGGATCATGAACACTGAAGCTTTCTTT. The entire variable domain, with the rest obtained from reference TRBV9 and TRBJ1-1, is as follows: DSGVTQTPKHLITATGQRVTLRCSPRSGDLSVYWYQQSLDQGLQFLIQYYNGEERAKGNILERFSAQQFPDLHSELNLSSLELGDSALYFCASSSTGIMNTEAFFGQGTRLTVV.

The rearrangement joins TRBV27 to TRBJ2-3; 7 bases agree with TRBD2. The V and J ends lost 7 bases and 1 base, in that order; junction bases with no gene match: 8. CDR1 and CDR2 (germline): MNHEY, SMNVEV (reference sequence). There are 15 residues in the CDR3. The CDR3, as DNA: TGTGCCAGCACCCCTCTTGGGGGGGGCACAGATACGCAGTATTTT. Protein sequence: CASTPLGGGTDTQYF.

The table lists this clone with a few counts. V is TRBV7-9 and J is TRBJ2-5; tentatively, D is TRBD2 (5 bases). Deletions cut 5 bases from V and 0 bases from J, with 10 bases between. The CDR3 loop spans 14 amino acids. Germline CDR1 SEHNR, CDR2 FQNEAQ (reference sequence). The CDR3, as DNA: TGTGCCAGCAGCCGCACAGCGGACCAAGAGACCCAGTACTTC. Translation: CASSRTADQETQYF. Variable domain in full (rest from reference TRBV7-9 and TRBJ2-5): DTGVSQNPRHKITKRGQNVTFRCDPISEHNRLYWYRQTLGQGPEFLTYFQNEAQLEKSRLLSDRFSAERPKGSFSTLEIQRTEQGDSAMYLCASSRTADQETQYFGPGTRLLVL.

The J gene is TRBJ2-3, the V gene TRBV5-6; D remains ambiguous. CDR3 length: 11 residues. V was pared by 6 bases and J by 6 bases, with 8 bases between. CDR1 and CDR2 from the germline V gene are SGHDT and YYEEEE. The CDR3 DNA reads TGTGCCAGCACCATTGGGGATACGCAGTATTTT. This encodes CASTIGDTQYF.

The genes are TRBV27 and TRBJ2-3; 7 bases map to TRBD2. Trimming at V came to 4 bases and at J to 1 base, leaving 5 bases not matched to a gene. CDR1 MNHEY and CDR2 SMNVEV come from the germline V gene (reference sequence). The CDR3 has 15 residues. The CDR3 sequence is CASSYRGDGTDTQYF. The CDR3 DNA sequence: TGTGCCAGCAGTTACCGGGGGGATGGCACAGATACGCAGTATTTT.